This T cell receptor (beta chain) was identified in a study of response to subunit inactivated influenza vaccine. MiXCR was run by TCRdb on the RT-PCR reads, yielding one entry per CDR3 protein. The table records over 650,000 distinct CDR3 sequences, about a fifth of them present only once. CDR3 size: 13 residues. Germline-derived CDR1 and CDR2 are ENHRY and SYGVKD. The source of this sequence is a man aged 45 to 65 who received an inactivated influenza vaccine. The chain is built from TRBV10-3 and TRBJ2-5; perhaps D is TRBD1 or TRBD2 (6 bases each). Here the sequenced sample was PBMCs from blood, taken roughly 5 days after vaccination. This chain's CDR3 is CAVMEGELETQYF. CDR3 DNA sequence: TGTGCGGTCATGGAGGGGGAGTTGGAGACCCAGTACTTC.